This T cell receptor beta chain appears in the sequencing data of a study of blood T cell repertoires in COVID-19. Study at large: Sites in the United States, Italy and Spain provided acute and convalescent COVID-19 samples.

Trimming stripped 4 bases from V and 0 bases from J, with 11 bases between. The CDR3 has 15 amino acids. The germline V gene has CDR1 SGDLS and CDR2 YYNGEE. Authors' analysis steps: Estimation of nucleated cell counts relied on the amplification of reference gene primers. Generated by immunoSEQ multiplex PCR, the TCRdb table keeps only in-frame clones and is missing some. V and J calls plus clone size are reproduced from that table; the DNA served to infer D and trimming. Here the sample spans over 200,000 clones, almost 90% being singletons. The TCR was taken from a young man with active or convalescent COVID-19. The chain employs TRBV9 and TRBJ1-5; D is possibly TRBD1 (6 bases). Sample: peripheral blood. CDR3 bases: TGTGCCAGCAGCCAGGGGTCAGATAGCAATCAGCCCCAGCATTTT. It is translated as CASSQGSDSNQPQHF.